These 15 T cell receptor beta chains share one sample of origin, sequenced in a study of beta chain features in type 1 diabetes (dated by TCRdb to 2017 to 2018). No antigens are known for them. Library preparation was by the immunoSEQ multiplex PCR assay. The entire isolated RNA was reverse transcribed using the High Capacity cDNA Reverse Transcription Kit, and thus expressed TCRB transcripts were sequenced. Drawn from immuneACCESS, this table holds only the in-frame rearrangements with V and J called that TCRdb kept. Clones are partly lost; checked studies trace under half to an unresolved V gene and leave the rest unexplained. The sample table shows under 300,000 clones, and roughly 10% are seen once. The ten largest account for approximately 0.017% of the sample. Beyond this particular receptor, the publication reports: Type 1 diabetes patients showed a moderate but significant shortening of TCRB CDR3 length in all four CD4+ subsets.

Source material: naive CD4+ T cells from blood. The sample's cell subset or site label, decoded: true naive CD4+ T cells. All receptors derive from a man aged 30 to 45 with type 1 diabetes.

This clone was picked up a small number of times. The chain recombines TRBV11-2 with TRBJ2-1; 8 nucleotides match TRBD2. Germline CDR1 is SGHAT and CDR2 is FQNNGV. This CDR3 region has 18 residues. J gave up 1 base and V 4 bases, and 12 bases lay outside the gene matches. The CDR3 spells CASSSLRGSGTSYNEQFF. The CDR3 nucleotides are TGTGCCAGCAGCTCCCTACGGGGTAGCGGGACATCCTACAATGAGCAGTTCTTC.

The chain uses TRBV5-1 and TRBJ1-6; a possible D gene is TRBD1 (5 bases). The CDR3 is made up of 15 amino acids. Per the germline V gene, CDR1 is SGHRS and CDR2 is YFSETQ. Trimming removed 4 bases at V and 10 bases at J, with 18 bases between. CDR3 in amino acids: CASSTESGLGSPLHF. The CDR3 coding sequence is TGCGCCAGCAGCACCGAGTCGGGACTCGGGTCACCCCTCCACTTT.

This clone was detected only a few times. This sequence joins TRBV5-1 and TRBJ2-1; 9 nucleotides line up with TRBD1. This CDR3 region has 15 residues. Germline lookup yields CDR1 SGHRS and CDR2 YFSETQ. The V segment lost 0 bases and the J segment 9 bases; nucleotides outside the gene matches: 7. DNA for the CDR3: TGCGCCAGCAGCTTGGAAGGACAGGGGCAGGGTGAGCAGTTCTTC. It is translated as CASSLEGQGQGEQFF.

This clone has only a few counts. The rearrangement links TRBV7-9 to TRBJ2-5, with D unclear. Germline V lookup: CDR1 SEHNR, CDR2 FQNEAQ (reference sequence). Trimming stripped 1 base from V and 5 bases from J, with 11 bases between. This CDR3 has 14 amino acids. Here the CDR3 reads CASSLGSLRETQYF. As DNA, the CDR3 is TGTGCCAGCAGCTTAGGAAGTCTACGGGAGACCCAGTACTTC.

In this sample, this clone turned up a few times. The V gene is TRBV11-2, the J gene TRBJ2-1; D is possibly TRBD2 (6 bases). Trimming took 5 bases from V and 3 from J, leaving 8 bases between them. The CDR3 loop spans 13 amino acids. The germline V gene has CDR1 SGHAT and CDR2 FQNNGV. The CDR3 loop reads CASSGGYYNEQFF. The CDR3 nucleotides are TGTGCCAGCAGCGGGGGGTACTACAATGAGCAGTTCTTC.

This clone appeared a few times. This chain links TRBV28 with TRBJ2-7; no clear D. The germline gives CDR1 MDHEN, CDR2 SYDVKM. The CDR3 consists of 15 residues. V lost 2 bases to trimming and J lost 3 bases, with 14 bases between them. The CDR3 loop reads CASSLSWQELYEQYF. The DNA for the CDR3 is TGTGCCAGCAGTTTAAGTTGGCAGGAACTCTACGAGCAGTACTTC.

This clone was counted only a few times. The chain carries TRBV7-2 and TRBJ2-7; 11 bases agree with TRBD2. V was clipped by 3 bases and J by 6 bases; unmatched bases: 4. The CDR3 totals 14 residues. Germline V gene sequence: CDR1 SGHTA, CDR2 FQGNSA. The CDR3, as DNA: TGTGCCAGCAGCTTTAGCGGGGGGGCCAGCGAGCAGTACTTC. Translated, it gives CASSFSGGASEQYF.

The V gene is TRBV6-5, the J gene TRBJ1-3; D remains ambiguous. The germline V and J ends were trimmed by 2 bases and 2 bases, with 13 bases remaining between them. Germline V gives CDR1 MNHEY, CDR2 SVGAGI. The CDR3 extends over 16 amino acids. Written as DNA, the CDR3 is TGTGCCAGCAGTTACCCCGGAGTTGAGCCTGGAAACACCATATATTTT. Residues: CASSYPGVEPGNTIYF.

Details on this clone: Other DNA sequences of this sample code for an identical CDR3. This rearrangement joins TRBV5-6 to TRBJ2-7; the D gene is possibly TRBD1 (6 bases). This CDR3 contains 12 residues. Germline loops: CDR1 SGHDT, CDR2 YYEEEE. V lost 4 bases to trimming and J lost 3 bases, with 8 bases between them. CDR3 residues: CASSRDIYEQYF. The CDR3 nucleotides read TGTGCCAGCAGCCGGGACATCTACGAGCAGTACTTC.

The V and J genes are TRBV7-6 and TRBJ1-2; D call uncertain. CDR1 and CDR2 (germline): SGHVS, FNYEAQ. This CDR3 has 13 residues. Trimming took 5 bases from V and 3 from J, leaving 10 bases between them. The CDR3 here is CASSLSSDYGYTF. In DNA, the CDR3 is TGTGCCAGCAGCCTCTCTTCCGACTATGGCTACACCTTC.

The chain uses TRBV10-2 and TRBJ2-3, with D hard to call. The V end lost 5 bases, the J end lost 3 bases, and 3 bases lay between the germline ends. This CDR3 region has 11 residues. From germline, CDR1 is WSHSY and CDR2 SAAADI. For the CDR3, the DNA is TGCGCCAGCAGTTCGACAGATACGCAGTATTTT. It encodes CASSSTDTQYF.

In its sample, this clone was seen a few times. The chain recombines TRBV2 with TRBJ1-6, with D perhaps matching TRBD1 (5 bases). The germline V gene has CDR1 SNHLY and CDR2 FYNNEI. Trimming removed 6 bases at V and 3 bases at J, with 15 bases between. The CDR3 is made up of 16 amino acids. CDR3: CASSAGGRIYNSPLHF. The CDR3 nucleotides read TGTGCCAGCAGCGCCGGGGGGAGAATCTATAATTCACCCCTCCACTTT.

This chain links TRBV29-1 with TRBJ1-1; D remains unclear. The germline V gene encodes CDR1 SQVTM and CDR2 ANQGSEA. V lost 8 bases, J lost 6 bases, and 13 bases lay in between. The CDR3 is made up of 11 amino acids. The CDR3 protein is CSSFRGAEAFF. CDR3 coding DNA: TGCAGCTCGTTCCGAGGAGCTGAAGCTTTCTTT.

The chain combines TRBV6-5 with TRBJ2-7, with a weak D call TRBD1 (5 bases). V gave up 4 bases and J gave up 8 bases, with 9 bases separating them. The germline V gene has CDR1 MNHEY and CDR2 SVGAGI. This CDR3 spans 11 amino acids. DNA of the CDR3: TGTGCCAGCAGTTCTCAGGGCCAGCAGTACTTC. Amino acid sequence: CASSSQGQQYF.

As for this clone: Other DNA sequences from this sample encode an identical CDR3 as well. The CDR3 is CASSERGRTDTQYF. In DNA, the CDR3 is TGTGCCAGCAGTGAAAGGGGAAGGACAGATACGCAGTATTTT. This chain joins TRBV2 and TRBJ2-3; D may be TRBD1 (5 bases). This CDR3 is 14 amino acids long. Trimming left V 2 bases short and J 3 bases short, with 9 bases between. Germline CDR1 reads SNHLY; CDR2 reads FYNNEI. The full variable domain, completed using reference TRBV2 and TRBJ2-3, is EPEVTQTPSHQVTQMGQEVILRCVPISNHLYFYWYRQILGQKVEFLVSFYNNEISEKSEIFDDQFSVERPDGSNFTLKIRSTKLEDSAMYFCASSERGRTDTQYFGPGTRLTVL.